A selection of T cell receptor beta chains follows, all from one sample in a study of T cells after yellow fever vaccination. TCRdb re-analysed the 5' RACE reads in MiXCR, keeping a single row per CDR3 protein. Here the sample spans around 320,000 distinct CDR3 sequences, approximately 4% being singletons. This specimen was PBMCs, taken 15 days after the yellow fever booster vaccination. The receptors originated from a man between 18 and 29 years old who received the YFV17D yellow fever vaccine. CDR3s include the opening cysteine and the closing phenylalanine or tryptophan. The D gene is left open where the match is weak. A row's size may be missing; if present it is once, few, many or a size class.

V gene,clone size,D gene,J gene,CDR3 protein,CDR3 DNA
TRBV2,few,NA,TRBJ1-1,CASSVESADGAFF,TGTGCCAGCAGTGTGGAATCGGCGGACGGAGCTTTCTTT
TRBV4-3,NA,TRBD1,TRBJ2-7,CASSQEEGGRYEQYF,TGCGCCAGCAGCCAAGAAGAAGGGGGCAGATACGAGCAGTACTTC
TRBV29-1,many,NA,TRBJ2-3,CSVEGGETTQYF,TGCAGCGTTGAGGGTGGGGAGACAACGCAGTATTTT
TRBV24-1,few,NA,TRBJ2-3,CATSDPVVTDTQYF,TGTGCCACCAGTGATCCCGTGGTCACAGATACGCAGTATTTT
TRBV9,many,NA,TRBJ2-1,CASSVEGNAYNEQFF,TGTGCCAGCAGCGTAGAAGGGAACGCCTACAATGAGCAGTTCTTC
TRBV4-1,NA,TRBD2,TRBJ2-3,CASSQGLSSGGRADTQYF,TGCGCCAGCAGCCAAGGGCTGTCTAGCGGGGGGCGTGCAGATACGCAGTATTTT
TRBV10-3,many,NA,TRBJ1-1,CAITRQSGDTEAFF,TGTGCCATCACCCGACAGTCGGGGGACACTGAAGCTTTCTTT
TRBV6-2/TRBV6-3,few,TRBD1,TRBJ2-1,CASSPQGARYNEQFF,TGTGCCAGCAGCCCGCAGGGGGCGCGTTACAATGAGCAGTTCTTC
TRBV15,NA,NA,TRBJ2-1,CATSRFSEGPYNEQFF,TGTGCCACCAGCAGATTTAGCGAGGGGCCATACAATGAGCAGTTCTTC
TRBV6-5,few,TRBD1,TRBJ1-2,CASSDTGDRNYGYTF,TGTGCCAGCAGCGATACCGGGGACAGAAACTATGGCTACACCTTC
TRBV6-5,many,TRBD1,TRBJ2-1,CASSFGQGLFSF,TGTGCCAGCAGTTTCGGACAGGGTCTCTTTAGCTTC
TRBV7-9,many,TRBD1,TRBJ2-5,CASSFPSGQQETQYF,TGTGCCAGCAGCTTCCCCTCGGGACAGCAAGAGACCCAGTACTTC
TRBV7-3,few,NA,TRBJ1-1,CASSLWGYTEAFF,TGTGCCAGCAGCTTATGGGGGTATACTGAAGCTTTCTTT
TRBV24-1,few,TRBD1,TRBJ1-1,CATSDPRTGDTEAFF,TGTGCCACCAGTGATCCACGGACAGGGGACACTGAAGCTTTCTTT
TRBV5-1,many,TRBD1,TRBJ2-5,CASSGGTGPLRQETQYF,TGCGCCAGCAGCGGGGGGACAGGTCCACTACGCCAAGAGACCCAGTACTTC
TRBV5-1,few,TRBD2,TRBJ2-1,CASSAGWLAGGPTHSSYNEQFF,TGCGCCAGCAGCGCCGGTTGGCTAGCGGGGGGCCCTACCCACAGCTCCTACAATGAGCAGTTCTTC
TRBV3-1,many,NA,TRBJ2-7,CASSGPPLYEQYF,TGTGCCAGCAGCGGGCCGCCGCTCTACGAGCAGTACTTC
TRBV24-1,NA,TRBD1,TRBJ2-3,CATSDPRQGANTQYF,TGTGCCACCAGTGATCCTCGACAGGGGGCTAATACGCAGTATTTT
TRBV4-1,few,NA,TRBJ2-3,CASSRMGRSTDTLYF,TGCGCCAGCAGCCGCATGGGACGGAGCACAGATACGCTGTATTTT
TRBV12-3/TRBV12-4,many,TRBD2,TRBJ2-3,CASTPVILAGGPGDTQYF,TGTGCCAGCACCCCCGTCATACTAGCGGGGGGGCCCGGAGATACGCAGTATTTT
TRBV6-5,NA,NA,TRBJ2-7,CASFEREAGSGDEQYF,TGTGCCAGCTTCGAAAGGGAGGCGGGATCAGGCGACGAGCAGTACTTC
TRBV18,many,NA,TRBJ1-5,CASSLGQGLRGQPQHF,TGTGCCAGCTCACTGGGCCAGGGGCTTCGAGGTCAGCCCCAGCATTTT
TRBV7-9,many,NA,TRBJ1-4,CASSSYGRETNEKLFF,TGTGCCAGCAGCTCATACGGACGGGAAACTAATGAAAAACTGTTTTTT
TRBV24-1,NA,NA,TRBJ2-1,CATSDLGQGSYNEQFF,TGTGCCACCAGTGATTTAGGGCAGGGGTCCTACAATGAGCAGTTCTTC
TRBV3-1,many,NA,TRBJ1-3,CASSQETIGNTIYF,TGTGCCAGCAGCCAAGAAACGATTGGAAACACCATATATTTT
TRBV4-1,many,TRBD1,TRBJ1-1,CASSQLFQNFRDSLLNTEAFF,TGCGCCAGCAGCCAGCTATTCCAGAATTTCCGGGACAGCCTTCTGAACACTGAAGCTTTCTTT
TRBV6-2/TRBV6-3,many,NA,TRBJ2-7,CASSYWRGSYEQYF,TGTGCCAGCAGTTACTGGAGGGGCTCCTACGAGCAGTACTTC
TRBV4-3,few,TRBD2,TRBJ2-5,CASSQVEAGSYQETQYF,TGCGCCAGCAGCCAAGTGGAAGCGGGATCGTACCAAGAGACCCAGTACTTC
TRBV5-6,NA,NA,TRBJ1-6,CASSRWTVFSSPLHF,TGTGCCAGCAGCCGGTGGACAGTTTTTAGTTCACCCCTCCACTTT
TRBV5-6,many,NA,TRBJ1-2,CASSPEGSWSYGYTF,TGTGCCAGCAGCCCGGAGGGCTCCTGGAGCTATGGCTACACCTTC
TRBV12-3/TRBV12-4,NA,TRBD2,TRBJ2-1,CASSLWVSGVNEQFF,TGTGCCAGCAGTTTGTGGGTTAGCGGGGTAAATGAGCAGTTCTTC
TRBV7-6,many,NA,TRBJ2-1,CASSLSIDSYNEQFF,TGTGCCAGCAGCTTATCCATCGACAGCTACAATGAGCAGTTCTTC
TRBV6-2/TRBV6-3,NA,NA,TRBJ2-3,CASSYLGGPDTQYF,TGTGCCAGCAGTTACTTGGGGGGCCCAGATACGCAGTATTTT
TRBV7-2,NA,NA,TRBJ2-1,CASSLGTGSSRYEQFF,TGTGCCAGCAGCTTGGGCACAGGGTCTTCTAGGTATGAGCAGTTCTTC
TRBV20-1,NA,TRBD1,TRBJ2-7,CSASVPGQDSYEQYF,TGCAGTGCTTCGGTCCCGGGACAGGACTCCTACGAGCAGTACTTC